What follows is one T cell receptor (beta chain) and its context. Amplification used 60 Vbeta primers and 13 Jbeta primers. Assay used: immunoSEQ multiplex PCR; TCRdb lists only in-frame clones, some missing. Of about 110,000 clones in the sample, 50% to 70% were seen once. Per the germline V gene, CDR1 is MNHNS and CDR2 is SASEGT. V was shortened by 6 bases and J by 4 bases, with 13 bases between the two germline ends. This CDR3 has 13 residues. This entry belongs to a study of cytomegalovirus exposure and HLA in healthy donors. The sample was PBMCs. V is TRBV6-1 and J is TRBJ2-7, with D maybe TRBD1 (5 bases). This receptor was identified in a young man in good health and CMV-seropositive. The CDR3 DNA reads TGTGCCAGCAGGCCCGGGCAGGGTTACGAGCAGTACTTC. Its translation is CASRPGQGYEQYF.